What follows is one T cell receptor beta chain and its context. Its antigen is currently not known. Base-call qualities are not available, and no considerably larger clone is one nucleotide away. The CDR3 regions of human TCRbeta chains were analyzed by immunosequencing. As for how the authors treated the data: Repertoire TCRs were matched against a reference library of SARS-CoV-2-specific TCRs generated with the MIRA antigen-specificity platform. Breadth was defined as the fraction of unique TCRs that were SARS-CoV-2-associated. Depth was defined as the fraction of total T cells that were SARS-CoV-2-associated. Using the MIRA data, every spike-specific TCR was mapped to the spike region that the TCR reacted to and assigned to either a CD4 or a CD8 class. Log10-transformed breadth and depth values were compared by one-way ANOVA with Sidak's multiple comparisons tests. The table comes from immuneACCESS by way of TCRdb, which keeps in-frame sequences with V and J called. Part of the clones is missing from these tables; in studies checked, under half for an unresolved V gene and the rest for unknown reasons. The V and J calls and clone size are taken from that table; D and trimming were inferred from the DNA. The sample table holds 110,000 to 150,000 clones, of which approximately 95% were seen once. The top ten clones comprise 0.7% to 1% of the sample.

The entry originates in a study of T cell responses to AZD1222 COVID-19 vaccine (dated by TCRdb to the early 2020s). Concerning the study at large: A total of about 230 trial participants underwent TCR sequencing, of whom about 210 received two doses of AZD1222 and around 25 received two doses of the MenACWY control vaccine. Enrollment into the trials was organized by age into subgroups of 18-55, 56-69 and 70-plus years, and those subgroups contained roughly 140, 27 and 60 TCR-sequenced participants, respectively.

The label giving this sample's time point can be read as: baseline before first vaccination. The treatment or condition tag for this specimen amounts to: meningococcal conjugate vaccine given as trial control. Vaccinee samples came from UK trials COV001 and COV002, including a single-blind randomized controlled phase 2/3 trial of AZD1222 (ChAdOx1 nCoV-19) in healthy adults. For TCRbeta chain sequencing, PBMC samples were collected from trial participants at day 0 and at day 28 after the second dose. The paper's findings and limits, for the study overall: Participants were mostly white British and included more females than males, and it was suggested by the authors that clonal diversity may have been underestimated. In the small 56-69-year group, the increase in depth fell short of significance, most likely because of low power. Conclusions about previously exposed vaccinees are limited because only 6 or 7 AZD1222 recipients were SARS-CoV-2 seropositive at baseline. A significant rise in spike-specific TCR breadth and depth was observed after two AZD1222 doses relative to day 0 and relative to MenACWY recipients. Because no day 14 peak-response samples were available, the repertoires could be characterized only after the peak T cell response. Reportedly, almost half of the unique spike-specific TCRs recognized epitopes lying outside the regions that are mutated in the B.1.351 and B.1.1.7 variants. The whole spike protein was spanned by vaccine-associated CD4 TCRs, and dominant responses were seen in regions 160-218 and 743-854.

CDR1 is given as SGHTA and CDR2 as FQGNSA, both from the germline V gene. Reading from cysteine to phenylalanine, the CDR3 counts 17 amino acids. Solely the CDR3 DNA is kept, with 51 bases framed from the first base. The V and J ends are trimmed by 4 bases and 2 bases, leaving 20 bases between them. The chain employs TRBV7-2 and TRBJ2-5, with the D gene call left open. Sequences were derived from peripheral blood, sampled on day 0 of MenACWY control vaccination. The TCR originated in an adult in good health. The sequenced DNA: TGTGCCAGCAGCTACCAGCCCCGGCGGAGTCTACAAGAGACCCAGTACTTC. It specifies CASSYQPRRSLQETQYF.